The rows below give T cell receptor beta chains drawn from one sample of a study of beta chain features in type 1 diabetes. Data came from immunoSEQ multiplex PCR; TCRdb stores just in-frame clones and leaves some out. The sample shows roughly 250,000 clones, roughly 22% of them seen only once. The sequencing input was naive CD4+ T cells from blood. These TCRs come from a woman aged 40 to 49 with type 1 diabetes. The CDR3 runs from the conserved cysteine through the conserved F or W. Each record gives: V gene, clone size, D gene, J gene, CDR3 protein, CDR3 DNA. D genes are given only for firm matches. Rows may omit the clone size; those that give it use once, few, many or a size class.

>TRBV9|-|-|TRBJ1-2
CASSAPTGSYGYTF
TGTGCCAGCAGCGCTCCCACAGGGTCCTATGGCTACACCTTC
>TRBV7-3|-|-|TRBJ2-3
CASSLKGSLDGQYF
TGTGCCAGCAGCTTAAAGGGGTCCCTTGACGGGCAGTATTTT
>TRBV28|-|-|TRBJ1-1
CASKGVKEGRTFMNTEAFF
TGTGCCAGCAAGGGGGTCAAAGAGGGACGGACTTTCATGAACACTGAAGCTTTCTTT
>TRBV5-4|-|-|TRBJ1-1
CASSSPSVNTEAFF
TGTGCCAGCAGCTCCCCCTCGGTGAACACTGAAGCTTTCTTT
>TRBV9|-|-|TRBJ2-1
CASSVGGLSYNEQFF
TGTGCCAGCAGCGTAGGGGGACTCTCCTACAATGAGCAGTTCTTC
>TRBV7-8|few|-|TRBJ2-7
CASSLARRSHGNF
TGTGCCAGCAGCTTAGCGCGGCGGTCCCACGGAAACTTC
>TRBV19|-|TRBD1|TRBJ1-2
CASDRDRLGGYTF
TGTGCCAGCGACAGGGACCGACTAGGCGGCTACACCTTC
>TRBV7-2|once|TRBD2|TRBJ2-7
CASSFSGGATYEQYF
TGTGCCAGCAGCTTTAGCGGGGGGGCAACCTACGAGCAGTACTTC
>TRBV4-1|-|-|TRBJ2-1
CASSQATGPYNEQFF
TGCGCCAGCAGCCAAGCAACAGGACCTTACAATGAGCAGTTCTTC
>TRBV7-3|few|-|TRBJ2-2
CASSPRVAGELFF
TGTGCCAGCAGCCCCAGGGTAGCCGGGGAGCTGTTTTTT
>TRBV4-1|few|-|TRBJ1-2
CASSHYGDAGYTF
TGCGCCAGCAGCCATTACGGGGATGCTGGCTACACCTTC
>TRBV7-2|few|TRBD2|TRBJ2-3
CASSTPGTSGGLTDTQYF
TGTGCCAGCAGCACCCCCGGGACTAGCGGGGGGTTAACAGATACGCAGTATTTT
>TRBV9|-|-|TRBJ1-2
CASSVAGQGNYGYTF
TGTGCCAGCAGCGTAGCTGGGCAGGGAAACTATGGCTACACCTTC
>TRBV29-1|few|-|TRBJ2-5
CSGEQETQYF
TGCAGCGGGGAGCAAGAGACCCAGTACTTC
>TRBV7-9|-|TRBD1|TRBJ2-6
CASSLVWQGAIGANVLTF
TGTGCCAGCAGCTTAGTTTGGCAGGGGGCAATAGGGGCCAACGTCCTGACTTTC
>TRBV20-1|-|-|TRBJ2-7
CSATQYEQYF
TGCAGTGCTACCCAGTACGAGCAGTACTTC
>TRBV5-6|-|TRBD2|TRBJ2-4
CASSREREAVNIQYF
TGTGCCAGCAGCAGGGAGCGGGAGGCCGTCAACATTCAGTACTTC
>TRBV28|-|TRBD1|TRBJ1-5
CASSATGGIQPQHF
TGTGCCAGCAGCGCTACAGGGGGCATTCAGCCCCAGCATTTT
>TRBV30|-|-|TRBJ1-5
CAWSVGVMGNQPQHF
TGTGCCTGGAGTGTAGGGGTCATGGGCAATCAGCCCCAGCATTTT
>TRBV4-3|few|-|TRBJ1-1
CASSQGVSLGGTEAFF
TGCGCCAGCAGCCAAGGGGTGTCGTTAGGGGGTACTGAAGCTTTCTTT
>TRBV27|-|-|TRBJ2-1
CASSPLLGGYFEQFF
TGTGCCAGCAGTCCGCTTCTCGGCGGTTACTTTGAGCAGTTCTTC
>TRBV7-2|few|-|TRBJ2-1
CASSLVTVVQFF
TGTGCCAGCAGCTTAGTCACGGTAGTACAGTTCTTC
>TRBV28|-|-|TRBJ1-1
CATRVGLMNTEAFF
TGTGCCACCCGGGTGGGGCTGATGAACACTGAAGCTTTCTTT
>TRBV4-1|few|TRBD1|TRBJ1-1
CASSQAGQGANTEAFF
TGCGCCAGCAGCCAGGCGGGACAGGGGGCGAACACTGAAGCTTTCTTT
>TRBV15|-|-|TRBJ1-6
CATSKVYGTLHF
TGTGCCACCAGCAAAGTATATGGCACCCTCCACTTT
>TRBV5-4|-|TRBD1|TRBJ2-1
CASSLQGQNNEQFF
TGTGCCAGCAGCTTGCAGGGACAGAACAATGAGCAGTTCTTC
>TRBV4-3|few|-|TRBJ1-5
CASSHGKGPQHF
TGCGCCAGCAGCCACGGGAAAGGGCCCCAGCATTTT
>TRBV7-2|-|TRBD1|TRBJ1-1
CASSPDRDQNTEAFF
TGTGCCAGCAGCCCGGACAGGGACCAGAACACTGAAGCTTTCTTT
>TRBV29-1|-|-|TRBJ2-2
CSAGKSMPGELFF
TGCAGCGCCGGGAAGAGTATGCCCGGGGAGCTGTTTTTT
>TRBV4-2|few|-|TRBJ2-5
CASSQDPTIQETQYF
TGTGCCAGCAGCCAAGATCCGACTATACAAGAGACCCAGTACTTC
>TRBV29-1|-|TRBD1|TRBJ2-7
CSVRHPQGASYEQYF
TGCAGCGTACGACACCCCCAGGGGGCGTCCTACGAGCAGTACTTC
>TRBV18|-|-|TRBJ2-7
CASSPPSVPGDEQYF
TGTGCCAGCTCACCACCCTCGGTCCCGGGGGACGAGCAGTACTTC